This entry describes one TCR beta chain. Antigen: not known. The data originate from a study of T cells in localized non-small cell lung cancer. Germline V gives CDR1 SGHVS, CDR2 FQNEAQ. J was trimmed by 6 bases and V by 1 base; bases with no gene match: 7. The CDR3 length is 15 residues. Findings and caveats of the study: Uninvolved adjacent lung had the highest recorded T cell clonality, with tumor below it. A median of roughly 55 of the top 100 tumor clones appeared in adjacent lung, which was paired and uninvolved. Density of T cells in blood, when higher, went with longer overall survival. Heterogeneity remains possible because sequencing was limited to only one tumor region.

Clones were sequenced by immunoSEQ multiplex PCR, and TCRdb holds only the in-frame ones, with some missing. The sample shows 100,000 to 150,000 clones, more than 70% of them seen only once. The chain combines TRBV7-8 with TRBJ2-7; 9 nucleotides agree with TRBD2. This receptor was obtained from a female donor aged 60 or older with stage I lung adenocarcinoma. The material was peripheral blood, obtained before any cancer treatment. The CDR3 sequence: CASSLVLAGRVEQYF. The CDR3 coding sequence is TGTGCCAGCAGCTTAGTCCTAGCGGGACGGGTCGAGCAGTACTTC. The full variable domain, rest sourced from reference TRBV7-8 and TRBJ2-7, is GAGVSQSPRYKVAKRGQDVALRCDPISGHVSLFWYQQALGQGPEFLTYFQNEAQLDKSGLPSDRFFAERPEGSVSTLKIQRTQQEDSAVYLCASSLVLAGRVEQYFGPGTRLTVT.